The 16 T cell receptor beta chains below come from one sample, sequenced in a study of graft-versus-host responses after intestinal transplantation. Data came from immunoSEQ multiplex PCR; TCRdb stores just in-frame clones and leaves some out. The sample lists roughly 120,000 clones, 75% to 95% occurring once. These TCRs' antigens remain unknown. Sequenced here: unstimulated CD4+ T cells sorted from spleen or lymph node cells, sampled before intestinal transplant. The receptors derive from a human donor who received an intestinal transplant.

The chain employs TRBV6-1 and TRBJ1-2, with a possible D match to TRBD1 (5 bases). This CDR3 is built from 14 residues. V shed 8 bases and J shed 7 bases, with 20 bases lying between them. Germline V lookup: CDR1 MNHNS, CDR2 SASEGT. In DNA form, the CDR3 reads TGTGCCAGCGGAGGCGCGGGACCAAACAGTGGCTACACCTTC. It yields the protein CASGGAGPNSGYTF.

The V gene is TRBV28, the J gene TRBJ1-4; D may be TRBD1 (6 bases). The CDR3 spans 18 residues. V was trimmed by 3 bases and J by 7 bases, leaving 24 bases between them. CDR1 is MDHEN and CDR2 is SYDVKM in the germline V gene. In DNA form, the CDR3 reads TGTGCCAGCAGTTTGGCCCTTTCTAACAGGGTTCGGGGTGAAAAACTGTTTTTT. Its protein is CASSLALSNRVRGEKLFF.

The chain joins TRBV18 to TRBJ1-2; tentative D call: TRBD1 (6 bases). Germline CDR1 KGHSH, CDR2 LQKENI. V was pared by 3 bases and J by 4 bases, with 9 bases between. The CDR3 sequence is 13 residues long. The CDR3, as DNA: TGTGCCAGCTCACCTGGACAGATCTATGGCTACACCTTC. As protein: CASSPGQIYGYTF.

V gene TRBV7-9 combines with J gene TRBJ2-6; the D is unclear. The CDR3 is 15 amino acids. Germline V gene lookup returns CDR1 SEHNR and CDR2 FQNEAQ (reference sequence). The germline V and J ends were trimmed by 1 base and 0 bases, with 4 bases remaining between them. CDR3 loop: CASSLVISGANVLTF. CDR3 DNA sequence: TGTGCCAGCAGCTTAGTCATCTCTGGGGCCAACGTCCTGACTTTC. The full variable domain, with the rest looked up from reference TRBV7-9 and TRBJ2-6, is DTGVSQNPRHKITKRGQNVTFRCDPISEHNRLYWYRQTLGQGPEFLTYFQNEAQLEKSRLLSDRFSAERPKGSFSTLEIQRTEQGDSAMYLCASSLVISGANVLTFGAGSRLTVL.

The chain carries TRBV5-1 and TRBJ1-6; D ambiguous. The V and J ends lost 0 bases and 8 bases respectively, with 15 bases between them. In germline, CDR1 is SGHRS, CDR2 YFSETQ. The CDR3 spans 16 residues. The CDR3 region is CASSLEIGRKDSPLHF. CDR3 DNA: TGCGCCAGCAGCTTGGAGATCGGGAGGAAGGATTCACCCCTCCACTTT.

This chain joins TRBV2 and TRBJ2-7, with TRBD1 matching over 7 bases. The CDR3 is 13 amino acids. Germline values: CDR1 SNHLY, CDR2 FYNNEI. With 4 bases clipped from V and 6 bases from J, the junction kept 6 bases outside the gene matches. CDR3 sequence (DNA): TGTGCCAGCAGTGTCCGACAGGGCGGCGAGCAGTACTTC. Translating gives CASSVRQGGEQYF. Based on the CDR3 plus reference TRBV2 and TRBJ2-7, the full variable domain is EPEVTQTPSHQVTQMGQEVILRCVPISNHLYFYWYRQILGQKVEFLVSFYNNEISEKSEIFDDQFSVERPDGSNFTLKIRSTKLEDSAMYFCASSVRQGGEQYFGPGTRLTVT.

The V gene is TRBV6-1, the J gene TRBJ2-3; tentatively, D is TRBD1 (7 bases). The germline CDR1 and CDR2 sequences are MNHNS and SASEGT. CDR3 length: 15 amino acids. With 6 bases removed from V and 4 bases from J, the gap between germline ends came to 17 bases. The CDR3 region has the DNA TGTGCCAGCAGGGACAGGACTAACGGGGCAGATACGCAGTATTTT. This translates into CASRDRTNGADTQYF.

The chain's CDR3 is CASSLGLAGSYYEQYF. CDR3 in DNA: TGTGCCAGCAGCTTGGGACTAGCGGGAAGTTACTACGAGCAGTACTTC. The chain couples TRBV5-4 to TRBJ2-5, with 11 bases identical to TRBD2. The DNA end is a closer match to TRBJ2-7, so the J assignment may be wrong. The CDR3 length is 16 residues. Germline CDR1 and CDR2: SGHNT and YYREEE (reference sequence).

The chain is built from TRBV18 and TRBJ1-3; D call uncertain. Trimming left V 6 bases short and J 4 bases short, with 13 bases between. Germline values: CDR1 KGHSH, CDR2 LQKENI. This CDR3 is built from 14 residues. CDR3 DNA: TGTGCCAGCTCCGATACAGAAGTCGGAAACACCATATATTTT. Translating gives CASSDTEVGNTIYF.

This chain connects TRBV11-2 to TRBJ1-2; tentative D call: TRBD1 (5 bases). V lost 5 bases to trimming and J lost 8 bases, with 18 bases between them. Germline CDR1 and CDR2: SGHAT and FQNNGV. CDR3 length: 14 residues. CDR3 protein: CASSRWQGEIGYTF. DNA of the CDR3: TGTGCCAGCAGCCGATGGCAGGGTGAGATCGGCTACACCTTC.

The chain's CDR3 is CASSSTYGKGAGYTF. The CDR3, as DNA: TGCGCCAGCAGCTCGACCTACGGTAAGGGAGCTGGCTACACCTTC. V usage is TRBV4-3 and J usage is TRBJ1-2; unclear D gene. V dropped 5 bases and J dropped 7 bases, with 20 bases sitting between them. The germline CDR1 and CDR2 sequences are LGHNA and YSLEER. The CDR3 loop spans 15 amino acids.

This chain links TRBV7-8 with TRBJ2-7; 9 positions agree with TRBD1. Germline V lookup: CDR1 SGHVS, CDR2 FQNEAQ. Trimming at V came to 5 bases and at J to 2 bases, leaving 7 bases not matched to a gene. The CDR3 length is 15 residues. CDR3 DNA sequence: TGTGCCAGCAGCAAAACAGGGGGCGACCCCTACGAGCAGTACTTC. Encoded protein: CASSKTGGDPYEQYF. Combining the CDR3 with reference TRBV7-8 and TRBJ2-7 gives the whole variable domain GAGVSQSPRYKVAKRGQDVALRCDPISGHVSLFWYQQALGQGPEFLTYFQNEAQLDKSGLPSDRFFAERPEGSVSTLKIQRTQQEDSAVYLCASSKTGGDPYEQYFGPGTRLTVT.

The V and J genes are TRBV19 and TRBJ2-7; maybe TRBD1 (6 bases). V lost 5 bases to trimming and J lost 7 bases, with 21 bases between them. This CDR3 spans 15 amino acids. The V gene's germline CDR1 is LNHDA and CDR2 SQIVND (reference sequence). CDR3 bases: TGTGCCAGTAGTGGGCCGGGACAAGGGGCTCTGGAGCAGTACTTC. Protein: CASSGPGQGALEQYF.

This clone has only a few counts. The rearrangement links TRBV5-1 to TRBJ2-7; a possible D gene is TRBD1 (6 bases). This CDR3 spans 14 amino acids. Trimming cost V 0 bases and J 3 bases, with 10 bases left between them. CDR1 is SGHRS and CDR2 is YFSETQ in the germline V gene. DNA for the CDR3: TGCGCCAGCAGCTTGGACAGGGTAGTCTACGAGCAGTACTTC. Translated, it gives CASSLDRVVYEQYF.

The chain has TRBV18 and TRBJ2-5, with 7 bases matching TRBD2. CDR1 is KGHSH and CDR2 is LQKENI in the germline V gene. The CDR3 extends over 13 amino acids. J was trimmed by 5 bases and V by 3 bases; bases with no gene match: 3. CDR3 residues: CASSPGTKETQYF. In DNA form, the CDR3 reads TGTGCCAGCTCACCGGGGACTAAGGAGACCCAGTACTTC.

This sequence joins TRBV5-1 and TRBJ1-4; D is possibly TRBD1 (6 bases). Trimming cost V 4 bases and J 3 bases, with 13 bases left between them. The germline V gene has CDR1 SGHRS and CDR2 YFSETQ. The CDR3 is made up of 15 amino acids. CDR3 residues: CASSVHRAANEKLFF. DNA for the CDR3: TGCGCCAGCAGCGTACACAGGGCTGCTAATGAAAAACTGTTTTTT.